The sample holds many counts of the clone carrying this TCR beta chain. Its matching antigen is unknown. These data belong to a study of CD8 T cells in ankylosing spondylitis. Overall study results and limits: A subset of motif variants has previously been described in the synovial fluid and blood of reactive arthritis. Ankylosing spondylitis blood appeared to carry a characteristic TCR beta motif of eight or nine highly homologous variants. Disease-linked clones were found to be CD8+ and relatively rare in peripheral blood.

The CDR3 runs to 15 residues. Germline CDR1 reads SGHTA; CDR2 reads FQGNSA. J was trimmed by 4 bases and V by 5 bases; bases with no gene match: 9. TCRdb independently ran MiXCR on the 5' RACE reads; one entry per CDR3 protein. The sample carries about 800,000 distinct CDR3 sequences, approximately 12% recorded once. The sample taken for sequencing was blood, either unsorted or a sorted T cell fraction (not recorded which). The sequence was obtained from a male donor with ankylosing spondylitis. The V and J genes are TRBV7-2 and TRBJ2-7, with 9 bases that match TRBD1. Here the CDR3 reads CASSIQKGTGYEQYF. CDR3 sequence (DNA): TGTGCCAGCAGCATCCAGAAGGGGACAGGGTACGAGCAGTACTTC.